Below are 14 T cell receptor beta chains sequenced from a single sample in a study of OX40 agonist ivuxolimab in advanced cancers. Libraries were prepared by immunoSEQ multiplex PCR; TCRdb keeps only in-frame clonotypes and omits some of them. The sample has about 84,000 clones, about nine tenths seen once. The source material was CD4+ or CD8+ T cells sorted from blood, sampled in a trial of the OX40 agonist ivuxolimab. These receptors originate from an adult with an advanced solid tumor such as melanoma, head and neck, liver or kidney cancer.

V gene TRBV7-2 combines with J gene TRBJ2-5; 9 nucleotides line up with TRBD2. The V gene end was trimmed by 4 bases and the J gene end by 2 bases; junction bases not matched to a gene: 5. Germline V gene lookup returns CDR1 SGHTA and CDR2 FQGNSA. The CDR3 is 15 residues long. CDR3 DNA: TGTGCCAGCAGCTCCCGACTAGCGGCTCAAGAGACCCAGTACTTC. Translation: CASSSRLAAQETQYF.

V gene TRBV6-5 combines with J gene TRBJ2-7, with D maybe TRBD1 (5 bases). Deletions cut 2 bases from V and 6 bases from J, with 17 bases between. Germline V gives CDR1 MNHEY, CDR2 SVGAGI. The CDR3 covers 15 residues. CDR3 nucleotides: TGTGCCAGCAGTTACCCCCACGACCAGGGTAGCGAGCAGTACTTC. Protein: CASSYPHDQGSEQYF.

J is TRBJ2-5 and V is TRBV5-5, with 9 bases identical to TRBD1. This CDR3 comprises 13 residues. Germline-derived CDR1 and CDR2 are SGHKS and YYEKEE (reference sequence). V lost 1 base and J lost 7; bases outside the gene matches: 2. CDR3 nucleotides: TGTGCCAGCAGCTTGCAGGGACAGGGGACCCAGTACTTC. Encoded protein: CASSLQGQGTQYF. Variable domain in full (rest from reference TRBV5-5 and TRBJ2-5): DAGVTQSPTHLIKTRGQQVTLRCSPISGHKSVSWYQQVLGQGPQFIFQYYEKEERGRGNFPDRFSARQFPNYSSELNVNALLLGDSALYLCASSLQGQGTQYFGPGTRLLVL.

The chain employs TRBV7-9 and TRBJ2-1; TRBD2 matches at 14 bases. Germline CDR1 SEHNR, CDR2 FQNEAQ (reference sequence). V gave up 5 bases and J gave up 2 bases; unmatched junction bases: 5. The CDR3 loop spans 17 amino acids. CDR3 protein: CASSAGTSGGPYNEQFF. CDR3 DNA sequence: TGTGCCAGCAGCGCTGGGACTAGCGGGGGACCCTACAATGAGCAGTTCTTC.

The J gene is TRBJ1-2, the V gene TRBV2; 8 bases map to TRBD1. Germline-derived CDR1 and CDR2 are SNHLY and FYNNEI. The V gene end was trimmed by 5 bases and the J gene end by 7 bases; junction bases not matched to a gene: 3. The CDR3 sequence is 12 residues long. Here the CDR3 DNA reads TGTGCCAGCAGTTATACAGGGGGTGGCTACACCTTC. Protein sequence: CASSYTGGGYTF.

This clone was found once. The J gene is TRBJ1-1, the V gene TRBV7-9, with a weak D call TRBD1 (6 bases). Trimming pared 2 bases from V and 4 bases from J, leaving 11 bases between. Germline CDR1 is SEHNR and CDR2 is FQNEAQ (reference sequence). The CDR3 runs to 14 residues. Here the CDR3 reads CASSLTQGGTEAFF. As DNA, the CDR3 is TGTGCCAGCAGCTTAACACAGGGTGGCACTGAAGCTTTCTTT.

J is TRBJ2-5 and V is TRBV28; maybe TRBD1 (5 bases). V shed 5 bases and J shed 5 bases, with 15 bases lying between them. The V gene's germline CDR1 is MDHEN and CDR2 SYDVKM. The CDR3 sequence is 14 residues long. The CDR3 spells CASSPRVGAETQYF. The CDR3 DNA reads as TGTGCCAGCAGTCCCAGGGTGGGTGCGGAGACCCAGTACTTC.

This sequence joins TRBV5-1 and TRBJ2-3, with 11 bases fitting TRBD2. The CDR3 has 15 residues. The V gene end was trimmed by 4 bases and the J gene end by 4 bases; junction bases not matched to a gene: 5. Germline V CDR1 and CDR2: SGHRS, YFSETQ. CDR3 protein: CASSPGTSGPDTQYF. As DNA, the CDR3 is TGCGCCAGCAGCCCCGGGACTAGCGGACCAGATACGCAGTATTTT.

CDR3 amino acids: CAWSGQNQPQHF. CDR3 coding DNA: TGTGCCTGGAGTGGACAGAATCAGCCCCAGCATTTT. The chain combines TRBV30 with TRBJ1-5, with D perhaps matching TRBD1 (5 bases). Germline V CDR1 and CDR2: GTSNPN, SVGIG (reference sequence). Trimming shortened V by 1 base and J by 4 bases, and 5 bases separated the two germline ends. The CDR3 runs 12 residues.

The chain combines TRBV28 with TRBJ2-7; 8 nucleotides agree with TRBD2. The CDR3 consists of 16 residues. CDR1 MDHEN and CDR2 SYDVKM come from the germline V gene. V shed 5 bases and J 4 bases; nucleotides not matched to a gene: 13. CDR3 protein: CASSEAGGLRGYEQYF. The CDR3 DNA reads TGTGCCAGCAGTGAGGCGGGAGGCCTAAGGGGGTACGAGCAGTACTTC.

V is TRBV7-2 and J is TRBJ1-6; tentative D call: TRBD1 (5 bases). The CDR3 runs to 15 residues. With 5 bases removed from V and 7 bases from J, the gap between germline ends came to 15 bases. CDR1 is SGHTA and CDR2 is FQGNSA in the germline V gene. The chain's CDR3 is CASSAPGGSNSPLHF. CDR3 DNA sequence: TGTGCCAGCAGCGCTCCGGGGGGGTCAAATTCACCCCTCCACTTT. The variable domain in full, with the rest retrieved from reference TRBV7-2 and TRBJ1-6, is GAGVSQSPSNKVTEKGKDVELRCDPISGHTALYWYRQSLGQGLEFLIYFQGNSAPDKSGLPSDRFSAERTGGSVSTLTIQRTQQEDSAVYLCASSAPGGSNSPLHFGNGTRLTVT.

The CDR3 nucleotides are TGTGCCAGCAGCTTAGGCGGGCTGACAGGTCCTGCCTATGGCTACACCTTC. It encodes CASSLGGLTGPAYGYTF. The chain has TRBV7-4 and TRBJ1-2, with a possible D match to TRBD1 (6 bases). The CDR3 sequence is 17 residues long. Trimming left V 1 base short and J 4 bases short, with 19 bases between. Germline values: CDR1 SGHVT, CDR2 SQSDAQ.

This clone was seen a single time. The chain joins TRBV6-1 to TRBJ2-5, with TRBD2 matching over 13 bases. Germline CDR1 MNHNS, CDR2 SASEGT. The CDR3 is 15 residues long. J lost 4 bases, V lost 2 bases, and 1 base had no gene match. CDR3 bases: TGTGCCAGCAGTGAACGGACTAGCGGGGGAGAGACCCAGTACTTC. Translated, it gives CASSERTSGGETQYF.

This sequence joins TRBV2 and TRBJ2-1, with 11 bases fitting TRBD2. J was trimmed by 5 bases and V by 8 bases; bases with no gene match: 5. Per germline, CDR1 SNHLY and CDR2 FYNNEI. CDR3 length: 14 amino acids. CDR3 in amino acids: CASSLAGGHNEQFF. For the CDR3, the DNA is TGTGCCAGCTCCCTAGCGGGAGGCCACAATGAGCAGTTCTTC.